This T cell receptor beta chain is from a study of T-cell memory formation after mild COVID-19. TCRdb passed the 5' RACE reads through MiXCR, listing each CDR3 protein once. The top ten hold less than 10% of the sample, which has 530,000 or so distinct CDR3 sequences, around a sixth seen once. The table lists this clonotype with a few counts. Germline-derived CDR1 and CDR2 are SGHTA and FQGTGA. This CDR3 has 13 residues. V shed 11 bases and J shed 4 bases, with 16 bases lying between them. The specimen sequenced was PBMCs or a T cell subset sorted from them (not recorded which). V usage is TRBV7-3 and J usage is TRBJ2-3; D unresolved. This receptor was identified in an adult woman who had mild COVID-19 (a few samples of this study predate the infection). Cell type and time point are not known. The CDR3 region has the DNA TGTGCCCAGCGAAAGGGCCCCTCAGATACGCAGTATTTT. This gives the protein CAQRKGPSDTQYF.